Listed here is a single TCR beta chain. These data are taken from a study of cytotoxic CD8 clonotypes in ibrutinib-treated CLL. Study-level information: Researchers reported 11 to 12 relapsed/refractory and some 14 treatment-naive patients, fewer than 18 of them IGHV unmutated.

CDR1 is SGHTA and CDR2 is FQGNSA in the germline V gene. The CDR3 is 14 residues long. V was cut by 5 bases and J by 3 bases, with 11 bases left in between. This table comes from immunoSEQ multiplex PCR, and its TCRdb copy is limited to in-frame clones, with some not included. The data show 200,000 to 250,000 clones, with 70% seen just once and approximately 6.3% held by the top ten. The rearrangement joins TRBV7-2 to TRBJ2-1; D is undetermined. The sample consisted of PBMCs, taken after 12 months of ibrutinib treatment. This sequence originates from a human donor with chronic lymphocytic leukemia. This CDR3 is CASSAPGIYNEQFF. The CDR3 nucleotides are TGTGCCAGCAGCGCCCCAGGAATCTACAATGAGCAGTTCTTC.